What follows are 23 T cell receptor beta chains derived from one specimen sequenced in a study of glioma-infiltrating T cells. Amplification of TCR alpha and beta CDR3 regions from RNA used iRepertoire nested multiplex PCR. TCRdb re-called the multiplex PCR reads through MiXCR, storing one row per CDR3 protein. The table records over 140,000 distinct CDR3 sequences, about 39% of them present only once. Sequenced sample: glioma tissue, nonneoplastic brain tissue, or PBMCs (not recorded which). The receptors stem from a human donor with low-grade glioma or glioblastoma, undergoing nonglioma brain surgery, or in good health (not recorded which).

This clonotype was counted at least ten times. CDR3 amino acids: CSARDYTEAFF. DNA of the CDR3: TGCAGTGCTAGAGATTATACTGAAGCTTTCTTT. The chain recombines TRBV20-1 with TRBJ1-1; D is undetermined. In germline, CDR1 is DFQATT, CDR2 SNEGSKA (reference sequence). The CDR3 contains 11 residues. V was cut by 0 bases and J by 5 bases, with 4 bases left in between.

This chain joins TRBV15 and TRBJ2-1; 9 bases agree with TRBD2. CDR1 LNHNV and CDR2 YYDKDF come from the germline V gene (reference sequence). With V trimmed by 4 bases and J by 0 bases, 4 bases remained unmatched. The CDR3 contains 16 residues. CDR3 in amino acids: CATSTTSGSSYNEQFF. For the CDR3, the DNA is TGTGCCACCAGCACGACTAGCGGAAGCTCCTACAATGAGCAGTTCTTC.

In this sample, this clonotype turned up a few times. This rearrangement joins TRBV4-2 to TRBJ2-1, with 10 bases identical to TRBD2. CDR1 is LGHNA and CDR2 is YNFKEQ in the germline V gene. The CDR3 sequence is 15 residues long. V lost 3 bases and J lost 4; bases outside the gene matches: 3. The CDR3 sequence is CASSQVAGGYNEQFF. The CDR3 DNA reads TGTGCCAGCAGCCAGGTAGCGGGAGGATACAATGAGCAGTTCTTC.

The chain has TRBV4-3 and TRBJ2-3, with TRBD1 as a possible D gene (5 bases). CDR1 LGHNA and CDR2 YSLEER come from the germline V gene. CDR3 length equals 17 residues. V lost 1 base, J lost 1 base, and 15 bases lay in between. DNA for the CDR3: TGCGCCAGCAGCCAAGTTCTCGGCCCCAGGGGCACAGATACGCAGTATTTT. Protein sequence: CASSQVLGPRGTDTQYF.

The chain is built from TRBV20-1 and TRBJ1-1, with no clear D. Germline loops: CDR1 DFQATT, CDR2 SNEGSKA (reference sequence). This CDR3 region has 13 residues. V lost 5 bases and J 1 base, leaving 11 bases between the germline ends. The CDR3 region is CSAGPAWNTEAFF. DNA of the CDR3: TGCAGTGCTGGACCGGCATGGAACACTGAAGCTTTCTTT.

There are many counts of this clonotype. This chain joins TRBV20-1 and TRBJ2-7; D is unclear. Germline V gives CDR1 DFQATT, CDR2 SNEGSKA (reference sequence). Deletions cut 2 bases from V and 0 bases from J, with 8 bases between. This CDR3 is built from 13 residues. The CDR3 coding sequence is TGCAGTGCTAGACCCTTGAGCTCCTACGAGCAGTACTTC. Amino acid sequence: CSARPLSSYEQYF.

This clonotype showed up just a few times. The chain has TRBV6-6 and TRBJ1-1; unclear D gene. Germline V CDR1 and CDR2: MNHNY, SVGAGI (reference sequence). This CDR3 is 13 amino acids long. V was clipped by 2 bases and J by 5 bases, with 9 bases between them. CDR3 nucleotide sequence: TGTGCCAGCAGTTACGGACTGAGGACTGAAGCTTTCTTT. Encoded protein: CASSYGLRTEAFF.

This clonotype has ten or more counts. The genes are TRBV12-3 or TRBV12-4 and TRBJ2-1, with D perhaps TRBD2 (6 bases). Trimming took 3 bases from V and 4 from J, leaving 13 bases between them. This CDR3 spans 15 amino acids. CDR3 region: CASSFEREIYNEQFF. For the CDR3, the DNA is TGTGCCAGCAGTTTTGAACGGGAGATATACAATGAGCAGTTCTTC.

This rearrangement joins TRBV6-1 to TRBJ2-3; D not resolved. Germline CDR1 MNHNS, CDR2 SASEGT. The CDR3 has 14 residues. The ends were cut back, 5 bases at V and 0 bases at J, with 9 bases in the middle. CDR3 DNA sequence: TGTGCCAGCAGTTATTATGCTAGCACAGATACGCAGTATTTT. Its protein is CASSYYASTDTQYF.

The chain couples TRBV24-1 to TRBJ2-2; maybe TRBD2 (7 bases). CDR1 and CDR2 from the germline V gene are KGHDR and SFDVKD. The CDR3 totals 16 residues. The germline V and J ends were trimmed by 4 bases and 4 bases, with 15 bases remaining between them. Here the CDR3 reads CATSERGGGVTGELFF. CDR3 in DNA: TGTGCCACCAGTGAACGGGGCGGGGGCGTCACCGGGGAGCTGTTTTTT.

The chain combines TRBV4-2 with TRBJ1-1; 7 bases are shared with TRBD1. CDR1 is LGHNA, CDR2 YNFKEQ, per germline. The CDR3 runs to 15 residues. V lost 0 bases and J lost 2; bases outside the gene matches: 3. The CDR3 DNA follows: TGTGCCAGCAGCCAAGAGGGACAGCTTAACACTGAAGCTTTCTTT. Translation: CASSQEGQLNTEAFF.

V gene TRBV15 combines with J gene TRBJ1-4, with 7 bases identical to TRBD1. This CDR3 is built from 18 residues. The germline V gene encodes CDR1 LNHNV and CDR2 YYDKDF (reference sequence). The J segment lost 0 bases and the V segment lost 1 base, leaving 8 bases of the junction unmatched. In DNA form, the CDR3 reads TGTGCCACCAGCAGAGCGGGACAGTTTCATACAACTAATGAAAAACTGTTTTTT. Translated, it gives CATSRAGQFHTTNEKLFF.

The rearrangement joins TRBV2 to TRBJ2-1, with D perhaps given as TRBD1 or TRBD2 (5 bases each). V shed 7 bases and J shed 2 bases, with 12 bases lying between them. Germline CDR1 SNHLY, CDR2 FYNNEI. This CDR3 region has 14 residues. The CDR3 protein is CASTLGTPYNEQFF. In DNA form, the CDR3 reads TGTGCCAGCACCCTCGGGACGCCCTACAATGAGCAGTTCTTC.

The rearrangement joins TRBV30 to TRBJ2-1; tentatively, D is TRBD1 (5 bases). With 2 bases removed from V and 4 bases from J, the gap between germline ends came to 9 bases. The V gene's germline CDR1 is GTSNPN and CDR2 SVGIG (reference sequence). The CDR3 has 13 residues. CDR3 nucleotides: TGTGCCTGGAGTCATGACAGATACAATGAGCAGTTCTTC. This gives the protein CAWSHDRYNEQFF.

The genes are TRBV20-1 and TRBJ1-2; 8 positions agree with TRBD1. The CDR3 is 14 amino acids. In germline, CDR1 is DFQATT, CDR2 SNEGSKA (reference sequence). With 0 bases clipped from V and 3 bases from J, the junction kept 3 bases outside the gene matches. CDR3 protein: CSARDLDRDYGYTF. The CDR3 DNA sequence: TGCAGTGCTAGAGATCTGGACAGGGACTATGGCTACACCTTC.

The chain joins TRBV10-2 to TRBJ2-5; 9 bases agree with TRBD1. From germline, CDR1 is WSHSY and CDR2 SAAADI. The CDR3 is 13 residues long. V shed 8 bases, J shed 5 bases, and the junction held 6 bases outside the gene matches. CDR3 coding DNA: TGCGCCAGCCGGGACAGGGTTCGGGAGACCCAGTACTTC. Amino acid sequence: CASRDRVRETQYF.

A word on this clonotype: One junction end does not reproduce the germline sequence, and a read error may be involved. The gene calls are TRBV12-3 or TRBV12-4 and TRBJ2-5; 8 bases map to TRBD2. CDR3 length: 15 amino acids. DNA for the CDR3: TGTGCCAGCAGTATTAGCGGGGTCGGAATAGAGGCCCAGTACTTC. Residues: CASSISGVGIEAQYF.

The CDR3 DNA reads as TGTGCCATCAGTGCGGGGTCTACAGATACGCAGTATTTT. This gives the protein CAISAGSTDTQYF. The V call is TRBV10-3, the J call TRBJ2-3; D is possibly TRBD2 (5 bases). V gave up 4 bases and J gave up 3 bases, with 8 bases separating them. Germline lookup yields CDR1 ENHRY and CDR2 SYGVKD. The CDR3 is 13 residues long.

This sequence joins TRBV24-1 and TRBJ1-2; D possibly corresponds to TRBD1 (6 bases). Germline V gene sequence: CDR1 KGHDR, CDR2 SFDVKD. The CDR3 runs 12 residues. V lost 1 base, J lost 9 bases, and 8 bases lay in between. The CDR3: CATSDLRDSYTF. In DNA, the CDR3 is TGTGCCACCAGTGATTTAAGGGACAGCTACACCTTC.

This clonotype has a handful of counts. The genes are TRBV6-1 and TRBJ2-1; 7 nucleotides agree with TRBD1. Germline-derived CDR1 and CDR2 are MNHNS and SASEGT. This CDR3 contains 13 residues. V dropped 5 bases and J dropped 10; count of bases not matched to a gene: 8. The CDR3 region has the DNA TGTGCCAGCAGTTCACAGGGGTTGGGCGAGCAGTTCTTC. This gives the protein CASSSQGLGEQFF.

V usage is TRBV5-1 and J usage is TRBJ2-7, with D possibly TRBD1 on 6 matching bases. The CDR3 is 16 residues long. Germline V lookup: CDR1 SGHRS, CDR2 YFSETQ. V was clipped by 1 base and J by 7 bases, with 21 bases between them. The CDR3 DNA is TGCGCCAGCAGCTTGCGTACAACAGGGTCGCGCGCGGAGCAGTACTTC. It specifies CASSLRTTGSRAEQYF.

In regard to this clonotype: Relative to the germline gene, one junction end is altered; a read error may explain this. The J gene is TRBJ2-5, the V gene TRBV28, with TRBD1 identical over 7 bases. In germline, CDR1 is MDHEN, CDR2 SYDVKM. This CDR3 has 16 amino acids. CDR3 region: CASSSHTRDRQETQYF. The CDR3 region has the DNA TGTGCCAGCAGTTCGCATACCCGGGACAGACAAGAGACACAGTACTTC.

This clonotype was picked up a small number of times. The V and J genes are TRBV28 and TRBJ1-5; possibly TRBD1 for D (6 bases). V was trimmed by 1 base and J by 1 base, leaving 11 bases between them. This CDR3 region has 16 residues. Germline V gives CDR1 MDHEN, CDR2 SYDVKM. DNA for the CDR3: TGTGCCAGCAGTTTATCCCCGACAGGAAGCAATCAGCCCCAGCATTTT. It is translated as CASSLSPTGSNQPQHF. Using reference TRBV28 and TRBJ1-5 for the parts outside the CDR3, the full variable domain is DVKVTQSSRYLVKRTGEKVFLECVQDMDHENMFWYRQDPGLGLRLIYFSYDVKMKEKGDIPEGYSVSREKKERFSLILESASTNQTSMYLCASSLSPTGSNQPQHFGDGTRLSIL.